The source of this T cell receptor (beta chain) is a study of T cell changes during pregnancy in multiple sclerosis. Only in-frame clones appear in the TCRdb table, and some are missing; sequencing was by immunoSEQ multiplex PCR. The sample has 90,000 to 95,000 clones, approximately 95% seen once; the top ten hold around 4.1%. Looked up from germline, CDR1 is MGHRA and CDR2 is YSYEKL. This CDR3 is 13 amino acids long. The trim removed 1 base at V and 10 bases at J, leaving 3 bases unmatched. The TCR comes from a female donor with multiple sclerosis, enrolled in a pregnancy study. The genes are TRBV4-1 and TRBJ1-4; 7 bases map to TRBD1. Sequences were derived from peripheral blood, sampled in the first trimester of pregnancy. The CDR3 nucleotides are TGCGCCAGCAGCCAAGTAGGGGGCGGAAAACTGTTTTTT. Its translation is CASSQVGGGKLFF.